This is a list of T cell receptor beta chains from one sample in a study of blood T cell repertoires in COVID-19. Only in-frame clones appear in the TCRdb table, and some are missing; sequencing was by immunoSEQ multiplex PCR. Of over 150,000 clones listed, about 89% are singletons. The specimen was peripheral blood. These receptors originate from a man between 50 and 59 years old with acute or convalescent COVID-19. Both conserved end residues are part of each CDR3.

>TRBJ2-1|TRBV29-1
CSVEGKRDLVYNEQFF
>TRBJ1-4|TRBV6-1
CASSERPQMLTNEKLFF
>TRBJ2-5|TRBV28
CASRRGRGETQYF
>TRBJ2-3|TRBV5-1
CASSPGQVSTDTQYF
>TRBJ1-4|TRBV5-1
CASSFGQGLANEKLFF
>TRBJ2-7|TRBV5-1
CASSGGTSDYYEQYF
>TRBJ1-2|TRBV7-8
CASSSDPTGGGGYTF
>TRBJ1-2|TRBV7-9
CASSGTGGLVTF
>TRBJ1-2|TRBV28
CASSGSEPSTSGYTF
>TRBJ1-1|TRBV18
CASSRETGLNTEAFF
>TRBJ2-1|TRBV9
CASSLSRGGTRNEQFF
>TRBJ2-2|TRBV9
CASTTTENTGELFF
>TRBJ1-5|TRBV19
CASRGAGGNQPQHF
>TRBJ1-2|TRBV7-2
CASSLEVQDGYTF
>TRBJ2-1|TRBV7-9
CASSKGTSGASSYNEQFF
>TRBJ2-3|TRBV19
CASSITESTDTQYF
>TRBJ2-2|TRBV7-9
CASSFGILDAGELFF
>TRBJ1-1|TRBV5-4
CASSSQGNTEAFF
>TRBJ2-3|TRBV3-1/TRBV3-2
CASSHGGTGDTQYF
>TRBJ2-4|TRBV7-2
CASSLGPGGAKNIQYF
>TRBJ2-5|TRBV14
CASSASYLKGAVGETQYF
>TRBJ2-7|TRBV11-2
CASSSGAGPTYEQYF
>TRBJ1-6|TRBV19
CASSYFRTGQLTSPLHF
>TRBJ2-7|TRBV19
CASSGVGTGTYEQYF
>TRBJ2-2|TRBV3-1/TRBV3-2
CASSHTNTGELFF
>TRBJ2-7|TRBV5-4
CASSGRLAGTYEQYF
>TRBJ1-1|TRBV7-2
CASSSDRNTEAFF
>TRBJ2-3|TRBV27
CASSLLGLASDTQYF